This TCR beta chain was sequenced for a study of neurological immune-mediated disorders. This CDR3 has 13 amino acids. From germline, CDR1 is ENHRY and CDR2 SYGVKD. V shed 8 bases and J 4 bases; nucleotides not matched to a gene: 6. TCRdb re-analysed the 5' RACE reads in MiXCR, keeping a single row per CDR3 protein. The sample has 84,000 or so distinct CDR3 sequences; about 9.4% are singletons. This clonotype was seen ten or more times. Sequenced sample: PBMCs. This receptor was obtained from a man aged 40-50 years in good health. The chain combines TRBV10-3 with TRBJ2-5; 8 nucleotides agree with TRBD2. CDR3 in amino acids: CAIGAGVPETQYF. The CDR3 region has the DNA TGTGCCATCGGAGCGGGAGTCCCAGAGACCCAGTACTTC.